This TCR beta chain was profiled in a study of response to subunit inactivated influenza vaccine. Whole-study results and caveats: New T cells are recruited in small numbers by each seasonal influenza vaccination, according to the authors' suggestion.

Trimming removed 7 bases from V and 7 bases from J, with 9 bases in between. The CDR3 consists of 11 residues. Looked up from germline, CDR1 is SGHRS and CDR2 is YFSETQ. This clonotype was seen ten or more times. The antigen remains undetermined. TCRdb recomputed calls from the RT-PCR reads with MiXCR, one row per CDR3 protein. The sample holds more than 450,000 distinct CDR3 sequences, about 10% seen once. V is TRBV5-1 and J is TRBJ2-1; possible D gene TRBD2, 6 bases. The source of this sequence is a man aged 50 to 60 who received an inactivated influenza vaccine. The input for sequencing was PBMCs from blood, taken on the day of vaccination. CDR3 sequence reads: CASGTGNEQFF. For the CDR3, the DNA is TGCGCCAGCGGGACTGGGAATGAGCAGTTCTTC.